Listed here are 26 T cell receptor beta chains from one sample, sequenced in a study of patients and donors after allogeneic stem cell transplantation. TCRdb re-analysed the RT-PCR reads in MiXCR, keeping a single row per CDR3 protein. The sample consists of roughly 200,000 distinct CDR3 sequences, around 40% of them appearing once. Material: blood, either unsorted or a sorted T cell fraction (not recorded which). All receptors derive from a human donor who was either an allogeneic HSCT recipient or a stem cell or donor lymphocyte infusion donor (not recorded which). It is not recorded whose cells these are; they may come from a transplant donor.

This clonotype was counted only a few times. The V call is TRBV5-6, the J call TRBJ1-2; no definite D call. V shed 1 base and J shed 2 bases, with 6 bases lying between them. Germline V CDR1 and CDR2: SGHDT, YYEEEE. This CDR3 has 13 amino acids. The CDR3 sequence: CASSLTENYGYTF. The CDR3 DNA is TGTGCCAGCAGCTTGACAGAGAACTATGGCTACACCTTC.

The J gene is TRBJ1-5, the V gene TRBV20-1; D perhaps matches TRBD1 (5 bases). The CDR3 contains 13 residues. The V gene's germline CDR1 is DFQATT and CDR2 SNEGSKA (reference sequence). Trimming cost V 5 bases and J 1 base, with 9 bases left between them. CDR3 region: CSADSRSNQPQHF. Here the CDR3 DNA reads TGCAGTGCTGACAGTCGAAGCAATCAGCCCCAGCATTTT.

The table lists this clonotype with a few counts. This chain links TRBV27 with TRBJ1-1; 7 nucleotides line up with TRBD1. This CDR3 is 14 amino acids long. Germline CDR1 and CDR2: MNHEY and SMNVEV (reference sequence). Trimming cost V 3 bases and J 2 bases; bases outside gene matches: 3. CDR3 DNA sequence: TGTGCCAGCAGTTTCCAGGGGGTCAACACTGAAGCTTTCTTT. Residues: CASSFQGVNTEAFF.

This clonotype was detected once. The V and J genes are TRBV29-1 and TRBJ2-5; the D is unclear. The germline gives CDR1 SQVTM, CDR2 ANQGSEA. The CDR3 is made up of 14 amino acids. Trimming removed 0 bases from V and 4 bases from J, with 12 bases in between. CDR3 DNA sequence: TGCAGCGTTGAAGAACGCATGGGCCGAGAGACCCAGTACTTC. Its protein product is CSVEERMGRETQYF. Full variable domain (outside the CDR3, taken from reference TRBV29-1 and TRBJ2-5): SAVISQKPSRDICQRGTSLTIQCQVDSQVTMMFWYRQQPGQSLTLIATANQGSEATYESGFVIDKFPISRPNLTFSTLTVSNMSPEDSSIYLCSVEERMGRETQYFGPGTRLLVL.

This chain uses TRBV28 with TRBJ1-5; the D gene is possibly TRBD1 (5 bases). Trimming removed 3 bases at V and 2 bases at J, with 14 bases between. The CDR3 consists of 16 residues. The V gene's germline CDR1 is MDHEN and CDR2 SYDVKM. CDR3 sequence: CASSLVSGTRNQPQHF. CDR3 DNA: TGTGCCAGCAGTTTGGTCTCGGGGACTCGCAATCAGCCCCAGCATTTT.

The chain uses TRBV12-3 or TRBV12-4 and TRBJ2-4; 9 bases are shared with TRBD1. CDR3 length: 16 residues. The J segment lost 6 bases and the V segment lost 5 bases, leaving 11 bases of the junction unmatched. As DNA, the CDR3 is TGTGCCAGCAGTCCGATGGGACAGGGATGGGGAAACATTCAGTACTTC. It yields the protein CASSPMGQGWGNIQYF.

This clonotype occurred a few times. This chain joins TRBV12-3 or TRBV12-4 and TRBJ1-5, with TRBD1 matching 8 bases. Trimming removed 2 bases from V and 7 bases from J; junction bases left unmatched: 4. This CDR3 region has 14 residues. CDR3 sequence reads: CASSLQGARQPQHF. In nucleotides, the CDR3 is TGTGCCAGCAGTTTACAGGGGGCGCGGCAGCCCCAGCATTTT.

This clonotype showed up just a few times. The CDR3 sequence is CASSYATVPKSYTF. The DNA for the CDR3 is TGTGCCAGCAGTTACGCCACAGTCCCGAAAAGCTACACCTTC. This chain uses TRBV6-2 or TRBV6-3 with TRBJ1-2; D is ambiguous. In germline, CDR1 is MNHEY, CDR2 SVGEGT. The CDR3 contains 14 residues. V was trimmed by 2 bases and J by 9 bases, leaving 16 bases between them.

The rearrangement joins TRBV28 to TRBJ1-4; TRBD1 is a possible D gene (5 bases). The V gene lost 4 bases and the J gene lost 8 bases, with 8 bases spanning the gap. Per the germline V gene, CDR1 is MDHEN and CDR2 is SYDVKM. The CDR3 runs 12 residues. Here the CDR3 DNA reads TGTGCCAGCAGTTGGACACACGAAAAACTGTTTTTT. The encoded protein is CASSWTHEKLFF.

The chain employs TRBV20-1 and TRBJ1-2; D call uncertain. The CDR3 consists of 13 residues. V dropped 5 bases and J dropped 2 bases, with 12 bases sitting between them. Germline lookup yields CDR1 DFQATT and CDR2 SNEGSKA (reference sequence). This CDR3 is CSASGRMNYGYTF. The CDR3 nucleotides read TGCAGTGCTTCGGGCCGCATGAACTATGGCTACACCTTC.

This clonotype came up a few times. V is TRBV10-3 and J is TRBJ2-7; 8 bases agree with TRBD1. With V trimmed by 5 bases and J by 3 bases, 9 bases remained unmatched. The CDR3 length is 15 residues. Germline assignment: CDR1 ENHRY and CDR2 SYGVKD. The CDR3 coding sequence is TGTGCCATCAGTTCCCGGGGGACAGGACTCTACGAGCAGTACTTC. Protein product: CAISSRGTGLYEQYF.

This clonotype turned up a few times. The V call is TRBV4-3, the J call TRBJ1-5; 7 positions agree with TRBD1. This CDR3 spans 16 amino acids. CDR1 is LGHNA, CDR2 YSLEER, per germline. The V and J ends lost 0 bases and 7 bases, in that order; junction bases with no gene match: 9. CDR3 residues: CASSQDPGRGRQPQHF. DNA of the CDR3: TGCGCCAGCAGCCAAGATCCGGGCAGGGGGAGGCAGCCCCAGCATTTT.

This clonotype turned up a few times. The CDR3 loop reads CASREGRSGNTIYF. The DNA of the CDR3 is TGCGCCAGCAGAGAAGGGCGGTCTGGAAACACCATATATTTT. The V and J genes are TRBV5-1 and TRBJ1-3, with unresolved D. This CDR3 comprises 14 residues. The germline gives CDR1 SGHRS, CDR2 YFSETQ. Trimming took 5 bases from V and 1 from J, leaving 10 bases between them.

The chain carries TRBV10-2 and TRBJ1-1; 7 nucleotides align to TRBD1. This CDR3 contains 14 residues. Losses at the gene ends were 6 bases for V and 5 bases for J; bases not matched to a gene: 9. CDR1 is WSHSY and CDR2 is SAAADI in the germline V gene. The CDR3 DNA follows: TGCGCCAGCAGACCCCCGACAGGGAGGACTGAAGCTTTCTTT. Residues: CASRPPTGRTEAFF.

This clonotype showed up just a few times. V is TRBV20-1 and J is TRBJ1-2, with TRBD1 identical over 12 bases. This CDR3 is 19 amino acids long. Unmatched junction bases numbered 16, after V lost 1 base and J lost 4 bases. Germline CDR1 DFQATT, CDR2 SNEGSKA (reference sequence). The CDR3 nucleotides are TGCAGTGCTAGAGCTCTATATCCGGGACAGGGGGCGCAGGGCTATGGCTACACCTTC. Protein product: CSARALYPGQGAQGYGYTF.

V gene TRBV2 combines with J gene TRBJ2-4; D possibly uses TRBD1 or TRBD2 (6 bases each). CDR1 and CDR2 from the germline V gene are SNHLY and FYNNEI. This CDR3 has 17 residues. V lost 7 bases, J lost 0 bases, and 19 bases lay in between. The CDR3 nucleotides read TGTGCCAGCATCCCCGGGGGCCTTACATTAGCCAAAAACATTCAGTACTTC. It yields the protein CASIPGGLTLAKNIQYF.

This clonotype was counted a few times. The rearrangement links TRBV2 to TRBJ1-2, with D uncertain. Germline lookup yields CDR1 SNHLY and CDR2 FYNNEI. With 7 bases removed from V and 0 bases from J, the gap between germline ends came to 12 bases. There are 14 residues in the CDR3. In DNA, the CDR3 is TGTGCCAGCACCCAACAGAGATCTAACTATGGCTACACCTTC. Translating it yields CASTQQRSNYGYTF.

A single count supports this clonotype. The V call is TRBV29-1, the J call TRBJ2-7, with D possibly being TRBD1 or TRBD2 (7 bases each). Germline CDR1 reads SQVTM; CDR2 reads ANQGSEA. The CDR3 sequence is 13 residues long. The V end was cut by 7 bases, the J end by 3 bases, with 16 bases between. For the CDR3, the DNA is TGCAGCGCCGGGACAGCGGGGATCTACGAGCAGTACTTC. Translating it yields CSAGTAGIYEQYF.

This clonotype was counted between two and nine times. The rearrangement links TRBV6-6 to TRBJ2-1, with 9 positions matching TRBD2. The germline V gene encodes CDR1 MNHNY and CDR2 SVGAGI (reference sequence). The CDR3 is 17 amino acids. With 2 bases clipped from V and 3 bases from J, the junction kept 8 bases outside the gene matches. The CDR3 loop is CASSYPLSGGIYNEQFF. DNA for the CDR3: TGTGCCAGCAGTTACCCCCTTAGCGGGGGCATCTACAATGAGCAGTTCTTC.

This clonotype has only a few counts. This chain uses TRBV11-2 with TRBJ1-1; a weak D match, TRBD1 (5 bases). This CDR3 contains 13 residues. Per germline, CDR1 SGHAT and CDR2 FQNNGV. The germline V and J ends were trimmed by 2 bases and 8 bases, with 12 bases remaining between them. CDR3 in DNA: TGTGCCAGCAGCTTACGGGACCTACTGGAAGCTTTCTTT. Encoded protein: CASSLRDLLEAFF.

The chain is built from TRBV4-1 and TRBJ2-7, with TRBD1 matching over 12 bases. CDR3 length: 17 amino acids. CDR1 is MGHRA, CDR2 YSYEKL, per germline. The J segment lost 2 bases and the V segment lost 8 bases, leaving 13 bases of the junction unmatched. CDR3: CASAAGTGGRFTYEQYF. CDR3 bases: TGCGCCAGCGCGGCTGGGACAGGGGGCCGATTTACCTACGAGCAGTACTTC.

This clonotype was seen only once. This rearrangement joins TRBV4-1 to TRBJ1-1; tentatively, D is TRBD1 (5 bases). Per germline, CDR1 MGHRA and CDR2 YSYEKL. The CDR3 loop spans 12 amino acids. The ends were cut back, 1 base at V and 11 bases at J, with 11 bases in the middle. CDR3 sequence (DNA): TGCGCCAGCAGCCAAGCTACAGGTGAGGCTTTCTTT. This codes for CASSQATGEAFF.

This chain uses TRBV18 with TRBJ1-1, with 9 nucleotides matching TRBD1. V dropped 3 bases and J dropped 0; count of bases not matched to a gene: 5. The CDR3 runs 16 residues. The germline V gene has CDR1 KGHSH and CDR2 LQKENI. In nucleotides, the CDR3 is TGTGCCAGCTCACCGCCACAGGGGGCAATGAACACTGAAGCTTTCTTT. Its translation is CASSPPQGAMNTEAFF.

This clonotype has only a few counts. The chain couples TRBV2 to TRBJ2-1; 8 bases fit TRBD1. The V gene end was trimmed by 6 bases and the J gene end by 8 bases; junction bases not matched to a gene: 12. CDR3 length: 15 residues. Germline V CDR1 and CDR2: SNHLY, FYNNEI. The CDR3 loop is CASRDLGQGAYEQFF. CDR3 sequence (DNA): TGTGCCAGCAGGGATCTCGGGCAGGGGGCTTATGAGCAGTTCTTC. Together with reference TRBV2 and TRBJ2-1, the CDR3 gives the full variable domain: EPEVTQTPSHQVTQMGQEVILRCVPISNHLYFYWYRQILGQKVEFLVSFYNNEISEKSEIFDDQFSVERPDGSNFTLKIRSTKLEDSAMYFCASRDLGQGAYEQFFGPGTRLTVL.

The chain carries TRBV29-1 and TRBJ1-3; D is unresolved. V lost 3 bases to trimming and J lost 2 bases, with 8 bases between them. The CDR3 covers 13 residues. Per the germline V gene, CDR1 is SQVTM and CDR2 is ANQGSEA. The CDR3 region has the DNA TGCAGCGTTGAGGCAGCTACTGGAAACACCATATATTTT. Protein: CSVEAATGNTIYF.

The J gene is TRBJ1-6, the V gene TRBV12-3 or TRBV12-4; D uncertain. The CDR3 has 12 amino acids. Between the trimmed V and J ends, which lost 5 bases and 10 bases, there was a span of 9 bases. The CDR3: CASSGVGSPLHF. CDR3 coding DNA: TGTGCCAGCAGTGGTGTAGGGTCACCCCTCCACTTT.